What follows are 20 T cell receptor beta chains derived from one specimen sequenced in a study of T cell repertoires in cytomegalovirus infection. MiXCR, applied by TCRdb to the reads, yields one record per CDR3 protein. The data contain hundreds of thousands of distinct CDR3 sequences, roughly 30% of them singletons. No antigen has been identified for these receptors. This material consisted of cultured CD8+ T cells from PBMCs, taken from culture after CMV antigen stimulation. The receptors originated from a human donor in good health (CMV status not recorded). Some clones in this sample may be carry-over from other donors' samples.

This clonotype was found a few times. The chain couples TRBV13 to TRBJ2-1; tentative D call: TRBD1 (6 bases). Germline assignment: CDR1 PRHDT and CDR2 FYEKMQ (reference sequence). Trimming removed 3 bases at V and 4 bases at J, with 10 bases between. This CDR3 has 14 amino acids. CDR3 DNA: TGTGCCAGCAGCTTCCGGACAGCATACAATGAGCAGTTCTTC. Translating gives CASSFRTAYNEQFF.

In its sample, this clonotype was seen a few times. J is TRBJ2-5 and V is TRBV29-1; the match to TRBD2 covers 7 bases. The CDR3 has 13 amino acids. Losses at the gene ends were 1 base for V and 3 bases for J; bases not matched to a gene: 2. Per germline, CDR1 SQVTM and CDR2 ANQGSEA. CDR3 DNA: TGCAGCGTTGAAGGAAGCGGGAAAGAGACCCAGTACTTC. It yields the protein CSVEGSGKETQYF.

Details on this clonotype: One end of the junction is discordant with germline, which a read error may explain. The chain combines TRBV12-3 or TRBV12-4 with TRBJ1-5, with unresolved D. The CDR3 is 13 amino acids. The CDR3 DNA reads TGTGCCAACAGTTTCCAGCACAATCAGCCCCAGCATTTT. Translated: CANSFQHNQPQHF.

V gene TRBV12-3 or TRBV12-4 combines with J gene TRBJ2-2, with D possibly matching TRBD1 (6 bases). This CDR3 comprises 15 residues. V lost 0 bases and J lost 6, with 11 bases in between. The CDR3 region is CASSLAAGAPGELFF. The CDR3 DNA reads TGTGCCAGCAGTTTAGCGGCAGGGGCCCCCGGGGAGCTGTTTTTT.

This clonotype was seen a handful of times. The V call is TRBV9, the J call TRBJ2-1, with 11 bases matching TRBD2. Germline-derived CDR1 and CDR2 are SGDLS and YYNGEE. The trim removed 2 bases at V and 7 bases at J, leaving 5 bases unmatched. The CDR3 runs to 15 residues. CDR3 nucleotide sequence: TGTGCCAGCAGCGTTAGCGGGGGGGAACGGAATGAGCAGTTCTTC. Residues: CASSVSGGERNEQFF.

This clonotype has a handful of counts. The chain links TRBV6-5 to TRBJ2-1; 11 bases agree with TRBD2. The CDR3 runs to 15 residues. Losses at the gene ends were 2 bases for V and 7 bases for J; bases not matched to a gene: 4. In germline, CDR1 is MNHEY, CDR2 SVGAGI. CDR3 in amino acids: CASSYASGGLNEQFF. CDR3 coding DNA: TGTGCCAGCAGTTACGCTAGCGGGGGGTTGAATGAGCAGTTCTTC.

The rearrangement uses TRBV7-6 and TRBJ2-3; D remains unclear. Trimming took off 0 bases at V and 3 bases at J, with 10 bases between the two ends. The CDR3 consists of 15 residues. From germline, CDR1 is SGHVS and CDR2 FNYEAQ. For the CDR3, the DNA is TGTGCCAGCAGCTTAGCGACCAGGAGTACAGATACGCAGTATTTT. The encoded protein is CASSLATRSTDTQYF.

Regarding this clonotype: A far bigger clonotype differs at one base, so this is likely a read error. The rearrangement joins TRBV27 to TRBJ2-5; maybe TRBD1 (6 bases). The germline gives CDR1 MNHEY, CDR2 SMNVEV (reference sequence). The CDR3 has 11 amino acids. The V end lost 7 bases, the J end lost 5 bases, and 8 bases lay between the germline ends. CDR3 in DNA: TGTGCCAGCATCCAGGGGGAGACCCAGTACTTC. The encoded protein is CASIQGETQYF.

The sample holds many counts of this clonotype. This sequence joins TRBV4-1 and TRBJ2-1; D is unclear. V lost 1 base, J lost 3 bases, and 1 base lay in between. Germline assignment: CDR1 MGHRA and CDR2 YSYEKL. The CDR3 contains 12 residues. The CDR3, as DNA: TGCGCCAGCAGCCAAGTCTACAATGAGCAGTTCTTC. This codes for CASSQVYNEQFF.

This clonotype came up a few times. The CDR3: CASSQVGGIAGGVGEQFF. DNA of the CDR3: TGCGCCAGCAGCCAAGTGGGGGGAATAGCGGGGGGCGTGGGTGAGCAGTTCTTC. The V gene is TRBV4-1, the J gene TRBJ2-1; TRBD2 agrees at 10 bases. V trimming: 1 base; J trimming: 9 bases; junction bases outside the gene matches: 15. Germline V gene data show CDR1 as MGHRA and CDR2 as YSYEKL. This CDR3 is 18 amino acids long.

This clonotype was picked up many times. The chain is built from TRBV7-2 and TRBJ1-2; tentatively, D is TRBD1 (5 bases). This CDR3 contains 14 residues. CDR1 is SGHTA and CDR2 is FQGNSA in the germline V gene. Trimming pared 5 bases from V and 7 bases from J, leaving 17 bases between. CDR3 amino acids: CASSTIPGGVGYTF. CDR3 coding DNA: TGTGCCAGCAGCACCATACCCGGGGGGGTTGGCTACACCTTC. The whole variable domain, filled in from reference TRBV7-2 and TRBJ1-2, reads GAGVSQSPSNKVTEKGKDVELRCDPISGHTALYWYRQSLGQGLEFLIYFQGNSAPDKSGLPSDRFSAERTGGSVSTLTIQRTQQEDSAVYLCASSTIPGGVGYTFGSGTRLTVV.

This clonotype was counted between two and nine times. This chain links TRBV6-5 with TRBJ1-3; D unresolved. V lost 4 bases, J lost 2 bases, and 9 bases lay in between. This CDR3 region has 14 residues. The germline V gene encodes CDR1 MNHEY and CDR2 SVGAGI. DNA for the CDR3: TGTGCCAGCAGTTTCCTGGGGACTGGAAACACCATATATTTT. Protein: CASSFLGTGNTIYF.

Concerning this clonotype itself: One end of the junction does not line up with germline, which may come from a read error. The chain has TRBV6-8 and TRBJ1-1; no clear D gene. Germline CDR1 reads MNHGY; CDR2 reads SAAAGT. This CDR3 has 11 amino acids. In DNA, the CDR3 is TGTGTCAGCTTCCGGAACACTGAAGCTTTCTTT. Amino acid sequence: CVSFRNTEAFF.

The chain links TRBV4-1 to TRBJ2-1; no clear D. This CDR3 has 14 amino acids. Germline CDR1 MGHRA, CDR2 YSYEKL. V was clipped by 4 bases and J by 5 bases, with 12 bases between them. CDR3 region: CASSPLGENNEQFF. CDR3 DNA sequence: TGCGCCAGCAGCCCCCTGGGCGAGAACAATGAGCAGTTCTTC.

This clonotype was detected ten times or more. V usage is TRBV28 and J usage is TRBJ2-1; 7 positions agree with TRBD1. Germline assignment: CDR1 MDHEN and CDR2 SYDVKM. The CDR3 has 14 amino acids. The J segment lost 3 bases and the V segment lost 6 bases, leaving 5 bases of the junction unmatched. CDR3 DNA sequence: TGTGCCAGCAGCGAGGGGGCTGGCTACAATGAGCAGTTCTTC. Translating it yields CASSEGAGYNEQFF.

The chain joins TRBV7-9 to TRBJ2-1, with 9 bases identical to TRBD1. CDR1 is SEHNR and CDR2 is FQNEAQ in the germline V gene (reference sequence). This CDR3 is 11 amino acids long. V shed 5 bases, J shed 15 bases, and the junction held 5 bases outside the gene matches. Here the CDR3 DNA reads TGTGCCAGCAGCCCGGACAGGGGTACGTTCTTC. Its protein is CASSPDRGTFF.

Many counts were recorded for this clonotype. The gene calls are TRBV11-3 and TRBJ1-1; a weak D match, TRBD1 (6 bases). Trimming took 0 bases from V and 6 from J, leaving 17 bases between them. This CDR3 has 16 amino acids. The V gene's germline CDR1 is SGHNT and CDR2 YENEEA. The CDR3 is CASSLEPEDSRPEAFF. The CDR3 bases are TGTGCCAGCAGCTTAGAGCCTGAGGACAGTCGGCCTGAAGCTTTCTTT.

This clonotype was found a few times. V gene TRBV7-9 combines with J gene TRBJ1-1; D might be TRBD1 (5 bases). The CDR3 is made up of 17 amino acids. V lost 2 bases and J lost 6, with 22 bases in between. CDR1 and CDR2 from the germline V gene are SEHNR and FQNEAQ (reference sequence). This chain's CDR3 is CASSLPRDVEGFPEAFF. The CDR3 DNA reads as TGTGCCAGCAGCTTACCTCGGGACGTTGAAGGTTTCCCTGAAGCTTTCTTT.

This rearrangement joins TRBV24-1 to TRBJ2-1; weak D call: TRBD2 (6 bases). CDR3 size: 15 residues. Germline-derived CDR1 and CDR2 are KGHDR and SFDVKD. Between the trimmed V and J ends, which lost 0 bases and 5 bases, there was a span of 10 bases. CDR3 in DNA: TGTGCCACCAGTGATTTGCCGGGCGGGGACAATGAGCAGTTCTTC. Encoded protein: CATSDLPGGDNEQFF.

This clonotype was detected ten times or more. The rearrangement links TRBV7-2 to TRBJ1-1; the D is unclear. From germline, CDR1 is SGHTA and CDR2 FQGNSA. The CDR3 length is 14 residues. The ends were cut back, 5 bases at V and 2 bases at J, with 12 bases in the middle. The CDR3 loop reads CASSTMAGNTEAFF. The CDR3 nucleotides read TGTGCCAGCAGCACAATGGCGGGTAACACTGAAGCTTTCTTT.